The 28 T cell receptor beta chains below were found in one sample sequenced in a study of cytomegalovirus exposure and HLA in healthy donors. The primer mix had 60 Vbeta and 13 Jbeta primers. TCRdb keeps only in-frame clones here, not all; method: immunoSEQ multiplex PCR. Among 150,000 to 200,000 clones, roughly 74% were seen once, and the ten largest hold roughly 3%. The sequenced material came from PBMCs. The receptor source for this set is a female donor in good health and CMV-seronegative.

In this sample, this clone turned up once. The chain employs TRBV28 and TRBJ1-2; maybe TRBD1 (6 bases). V was clipped by 7 bases and J by 5 bases, with 17 bases between them. CDR1 is MDHEN and CDR2 is SYDVKM in the germline V gene. This CDR3 is built from 14 residues. CDR3 nucleotide sequence: TGTGCCAGCAACCCGTCCAGGGGATTATATGGCTACACCTTC. It translates to CASNPSRGLYGYTF.

This clone occurred a few times. The V gene is TRBV2, the J gene TRBJ2-7; weak D call: TRBD1 (6 bases). The germline V and J ends were trimmed by 2 bases and 3 bases, with 11 bases remaining between them. The CDR3 loop spans 14 amino acids. Looked up from germline, CDR1 is SNHLY and CDR2 is FYNNEI. Here the CDR3 DNA reads TGTGCCAGCAGTGAAAGTAGGGGGTTCTACGAGCAGTACTTC. Protein: CASSESRGFYEQYF. The full variable domain, with the rest looked up from reference TRBV2 and TRBJ2-7, is EPEVTQTPSHQVTQMGQEVILRCVPISNHLYFYWYRQILGQKVEFLVSFYNNEISEKSEIFDDQFSVERPDGSNFTLKIRSTKLEDSAMYFCASSESRGFYEQYFGPGTRLTVT.

The rearrangement uses TRBV4-2 and TRBJ1-6; no reliable D call. Germline V gene data show CDR1 as LGHNA and CDR2 as YNFKEQ. The ends were cut back, 1 base at V and 6 bases at J, with 16 bases in the middle. This CDR3 contains 17 residues. CDR3 DNA: TGTGCCAGCAGCCAAGTATGGTTCAATACGAGTAATTCACCCCTCCACTTT. Encoded protein: CASSQVWFNTSNSPLHF.

This clone was counted between two and nine times. This rearrangement joins TRBV9 to TRBJ2-7; 9 nucleotides agree with TRBD2. V dropped 4 bases and J dropped 5; count of bases not matched to a gene: 10. This CDR3 is built from 15 residues. CDR1 and CDR2 from the germline V gene are SGDLS and YYNGEE. This CDR3 reads CASSPTNAGGNEQYF. In DNA form, the CDR3 reads TGTGCCAGCAGCCCGACTAACGCGGGAGGGAACGAGCAGTACTTC.

Only one count was recorded for this clone. The chain recombines TRBV28 with TRBJ1-1; D perhaps matches TRBD1 (5 bases). Trimming cost V 5 bases and J 7 bases, with 20 bases left between them. Germline V gene sequence: CDR1 MDHEN, CDR2 SYDVKM. The CDR3 is 15 amino acids. The CDR3: CASSAVGARRGEAFF. CDR3 nucleotide sequence: TGTGCCAGCAGTGCAGTAGGGGCCCGGAGGGGTGAAGCTTTCTTT.

The genes are TRBV15 and TRBJ2-3, with 8 bases matching TRBD1. Germline values: CDR1 LNHNV, CDR2 YYDKDF (reference sequence). Losses at the gene ends were 2 bases for V and 4 bases for J; bases not matched to a gene: 2. This CDR3 spans 14 amino acids. CDR3 residues: CATSRRTGPDTQYF. The CDR3 DNA reads TGTGCCACCAGCAGAAGGACAGGGCCAGATACGCAGTATTTT.

The gene calls are TRBV19 and TRBJ1-1; 7 bases match TRBD1. CDR3 size: 15 residues. Germline trimming cut 3 bases from V and 0 bases from J; bases unmatched to any gene: 4. Germline V gene sequence: CDR1 LNHDA, CDR2 SQIVND (reference sequence). The CDR3 DNA follows: TGTGCCAGTAGTATGACAGGGTTGGTGAACACTGAAGCTTTCTTT. It is translated as CASSMTGLVNTEAFF.

The J gene is TRBJ2-5, the V gene TRBV9; D gene unclear. The CDR3 has 13 residues. V was shortened by 4 bases and J by 2 bases, with 9 bases between the two germline ends. Looked up from germline, CDR1 is SGDLS and CDR2 is YYNGEE. The CDR3 is CASSLYLQETQYF. CDR3 bases: TGTGCCAGCAGCCTCTACCTACAAGAGACCCAGTACTTC.

This clone was observed a single time. The chain links TRBV27 to TRBJ1-3; 8 positions match TRBD1. Germline V gene data show CDR1 as MNHEY and CDR2 as SMNVEV (reference sequence). Trimming removed 6 bases from V and 4 bases from J; junction bases left unmatched: 8. The length of the CDR3 is 15 residues. The CDR3 loop is CASRSIQGAGNTIYF. The CDR3 region has the DNA TGTGCCAGCAGATCCATCCAGGGGGCGGGAAACACCATATATTTT.

The J gene is TRBJ1-1, the V gene TRBV30; D gene ambiguous. Per germline, CDR1 GTSNPN and CDR2 SVGIG (reference sequence). The V end lost 4 bases, the J end lost 4 bases, and 10 bases lay between the germline ends. The CDR3 loop spans 12 amino acids. The CDR3 region is CAWIARGTEAFF. In DNA, the CDR3 is TGTGCCTGGATTGCCCGAGGCACTGAAGCTTTCTTT.

The rearrangement links TRBV5-4 to TRBJ2-2; 8 bases agree with TRBD2. V was pared by 3 bases and J by 1 base, with 5 bases of the junction left unmatched. The CDR3 contains 16 residues. Looked up from germline, CDR1 is SGHNT and CDR2 is YYREEE (reference sequence). The CDR3 here is CASSSRTSLNTGELFF. The CDR3 DNA reads as TGTGCCAGCAGCTCGAGGACTAGCCTGAACACCGGGGAGCTGTTTTTT.

Only a few counts were recorded for this clone. This chain links TRBV19 with TRBJ1-1; tentatively, D is TRBD1 (5 bases). Between the trimmed V and J ends, which lost 8 bases and 3 bases, there was a span of 13 bases. The CDR3 has 13 amino acids. In germline, CDR1 is LNHDA, CDR2 SQIVND (reference sequence). As DNA, the CDR3 is TGTGCCAGTTCGCGGGACCGCGACACTGAAGCTTTCTTT. Translating it yields CASSRDRDTEAFF.

This clone was detected a few times. This chain links TRBV7-8 with TRBJ1-2; 8 nucleotides match TRBD1. This CDR3 region has 15 residues. With 8 bases clipped from V and 4 bases from J, the junction kept 12 bases outside the gene matches. Germline-derived CDR1 and CDR2 are SGHVS and FQNEAQ. CDR3 protein: CASGETGQVTYGYTF. In DNA form, the CDR3 reads TGTGCCAGCGGAGAAACGGGACAGGTTACCTATGGCTACACCTTC.

The J gene is TRBJ2-7, the V gene TRBV9, with D possibly being TRBD2 (6 bases). Per germline, CDR1 SGDLS and CDR2 YYNGEE. The CDR3 runs 14 residues. V was shortened by 6 bases and J by 7 bases, with 20 bases between the two germline ends. CDR3: CASTAGPTGGEQYF. CDR3 nucleotide sequence: TGTGCCAGCACCGCCGGGCCCACTGGGGGGGAGCAGTACTTC. The whole variable domain, remainder taken from reference TRBV9 and TRBJ2-7, is DSGVTQTPKHLITATGQRVTLRCSPRSGDLSVYWYQQSLDQGLQFLIQYYNGEERAKGNILERFSAQQFPDLHSELNLSSLELGDSALYFCASTAGPTGGEQYFGPGTRLTVT.

V gene TRBV6-1 combines with J gene TRBJ2-7, with D maybe TRBD2 (6 bases). This CDR3 has 12 amino acids. V was cut by 6 bases and J by 3 bases, with 9 bases left in between. Germline CDR1 reads MNHNS; CDR2 reads SASEGT. CDR3 in amino acids: CASSAGNYEQYF. As DNA, the CDR3 is TGTGCCAGCAGCGCGGGGAACTACGAGCAGTACTTC.

The V and J genes are TRBV30 and TRBJ2-7; D perhaps matches TRBD2 (6 bases). The ends were cut back, 3 bases at V and 3 bases at J, with 12 bases in the middle. Per the germline V gene, CDR1 is GTSNPN and CDR2 is SVGIG (reference sequence). This CDR3 has 13 residues. CDR3 DNA: TGTGCCTGGAGATCGGGACTCCTCTACGAGCAGTACTTC. Protein: CAWRSGLLYEQYF.

This chain connects TRBV4-1 to TRBJ2-3; 7 bases map to TRBD2. V shed 1 base and J 4 bases; nucleotides not matched to a gene: 14. Germline V CDR1 and CDR2: MGHRA, YSYEKL. The CDR3 has 18 amino acids. CDR3 bases: TGCGCCAGCAGCCAAGCTCCCACTAGACTAGCTTCCTCAGATACGCAGTATTTT. The encoded protein is CASSQAPTRLASSDTQYF.

This sequence joins TRBV2 and TRBJ1-5; D perhaps matches TRBD1 (6 bases). Germline CDR1 is SNHLY and CDR2 is FYNNEI. The V end was cut by 3 bases, the J end by 2 bases, with 14 bases between. The CDR3 length is 16 residues. CDR3 DNA sequence: TGTGCCAGCAGTGATATGGGGGGGGGCGGCAATCAGCCCCAGCATTTT. It specifies CASSDMGGGGNQPQHF.

The chain uses TRBV2 and TRBJ2-7; weak D call: TRBD1 (5 bases). Per germline, CDR1 SNHLY and CDR2 FYNNEI. This CDR3 is built from 12 residues. CDR3 DNA: TGTTCCAACAAAAAGACAGCATACGAGCAGTACTTC. As protein: CSNKKTAYEQYF.

The chain uses TRBV27 and TRBJ2-7, with 7 bases fitting TRBD2. The V and J ends lost 6 bases and 2 bases, in that order; junction bases with no gene match: 13. This CDR3 is built from 16 residues. CDR1 is MNHEY, CDR2 SMNVEV, per germline (reference sequence). The CDR3 nucleotides are TGTGCCAGCAGCACCAAGACATGGGGGGGGGCCTACGAGCAGTACTTC. This codes for CASSTKTWGGAYEQYF.

The chain combines TRBV6-6 with TRBJ1-2; 7 bases fit TRBD1. J lost 4 bases, V lost 6 bases, and 5 bases had no gene match. This CDR3 comprises 13 residues. The germline V gene encodes CDR1 MNHNY and CDR2 SVGAGI (reference sequence). DNA of the CDR3: TGTGCCAGCAGCTCGGACAGGAGCTATGGCTACACCTTC. Protein product: CASSSDRSYGYTF.

The chain links TRBV29-1 to TRBJ2-5; D call uncertain. V dropped 4 bases and J dropped 4 bases, with 16 bases sitting between them. The CDR3 length is 14 residues. Germline lookup yields CDR1 SQVTM and CDR2 ANQGSEA. CDR3 region: CSVVGSSQPETQYF. CDR3 coding DNA: TGCAGCGTTGTGGGCTCTTCTCAGCCAGAGACCCAGTACTTC.

On this clone: Other nucleotide sequences in the sample specify the same CDR3. The rearrangement links TRBV29-1 to TRBJ2-2, with D perhaps TRBD1 (5 bases). Trimming took 4 bases from V and 0 from J, leaving 9 bases between them. CDR1 and CDR2 from the germline V gene are SQVTM and ANQGSEA. CDR3 length: 14 amino acids. The CDR3 region has the DNA TGCAGCGTTGGGGGCAGGTCGAACACCGGGGAGCTGTTTTTT. The encoded protein is CSVGGRSNTGELFF.

The chain joins TRBV2 to TRBJ2-1; 8 positions match TRBD2. V gave up 4 bases and J gave up 4 bases; unmatched junction bases: 6. The CDR3 totals 15 residues. CDR1 is SNHLY, CDR2 FYNNEI, per germline. CDR3 DNA sequence: TGTGCCAGCAGTGTCCCCAGCGGGGGATACAATGAGCAGTTCTTC. This sequence encodes CASSVPSGGYNEQFF.

Comment on this clone: This specimen includes other DNA sequences encoding the same CDR3. V and J are TRBV7-7 and TRBJ2-3; the D gene is possibly TRBD1 (5 bases). Trimming removed 1 base from V and 4 bases from J, with 9 bases in between. Germline values: CDR1 SSHAT, CDR2 FNYEAQ (reference sequence). This CDR3 spans 14 amino acids. CDR3 nucleotides: TGTGCCAGCAGCTTAGGGGGCGGACCAGATACGCAGTATTTT. This translates into CASSLGGGPDTQYF.

The chain links TRBV6-5 to TRBJ1-6; D is possibly TRBD1 (5 bases). Germline values: CDR1 MNHEY, CDR2 SVGAGI. The CDR3 length is 13 residues. V was cut by 5 bases and J by 10 bases, with 12 bases left in between. CDR3 residues: CASSPRGDSPLHF. For the CDR3, the DNA is TGTGCCAGCAGTCCTAGGGGCGACTCACCCCTCCACTTT.

The chain is built from TRBV10-3 and TRBJ2-7, with TRBD2 identical over 7 bases. This CDR3 is built from 15 residues. Germline V CDR1 and CDR2: ENHRY, SYGVKD. V lost 0 bases and J lost 4; bases outside the gene matches: 6. The CDR3 region is CAISESTRTSYEQYF. The DNA for the CDR3 is TGTGCCATCAGTGAGTCGACGAGGACTAGTTACGAGCAGTACTTC.

The DNA of the CDR3 is TGTGCCAGCAGCTCCCAGCGGGGAAGCACAGATACGCAGTATTTT. Amino acids: CASSSQRGSTDTQYF. The chain couples TRBV5-4 to TRBJ2-3; 7 nucleotides align to TRBD2. V shed 3 bases and J 0 bases; nucleotides not matched to a gene: 4. Looked up from germline, CDR1 is SGHNT and CDR2 is YYREEE (reference sequence). This CDR3 is built from 15 residues.